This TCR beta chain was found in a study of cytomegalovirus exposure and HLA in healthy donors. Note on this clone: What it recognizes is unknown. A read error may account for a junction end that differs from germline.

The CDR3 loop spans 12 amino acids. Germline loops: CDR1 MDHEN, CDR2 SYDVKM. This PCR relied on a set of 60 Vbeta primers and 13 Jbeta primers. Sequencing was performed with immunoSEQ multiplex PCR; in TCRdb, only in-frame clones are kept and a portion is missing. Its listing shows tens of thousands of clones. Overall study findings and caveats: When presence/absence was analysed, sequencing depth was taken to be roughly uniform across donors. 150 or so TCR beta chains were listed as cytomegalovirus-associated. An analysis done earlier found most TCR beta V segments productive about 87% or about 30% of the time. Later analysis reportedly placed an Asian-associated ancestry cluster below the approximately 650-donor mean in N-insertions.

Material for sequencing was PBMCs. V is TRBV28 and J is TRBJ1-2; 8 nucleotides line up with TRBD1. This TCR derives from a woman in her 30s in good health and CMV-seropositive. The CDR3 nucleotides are TGTGCCAGCAGTCCCCCACGACAGGGGAAGGCCTTC. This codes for CASSPPRQGKAF.